The rows below give T cell receptor beta chains drawn from one sample of a study of Graves' ophthalmopathy and Graves' hyperthyroidism. One entry per CDR3 protein, called by TCRdb with MiXCR from the multiplex PCR reads. The table records tens of thousands of distinct CDR3 sequences, approximately 55% of them present only once. The sequenced sample was peripheral blood. Receptors originate from an adult woman with stable Graves' hyperthyroidism. Both conserved end residues are part of each CDR3. The order of the fields is D gene, J gene, V gene, clone size, CDR3 DNA, CDR3 protein. D genes are given only for firm matches. Some rows have no size entry. The others give once, few or many, or a class for an expanded clone.

TRBD1 TRBJ1-1 TRBV25-1 large TGTGCCAGCAGTCCCCAGGGGGCAATGGACACTGAAGCTTTCTTT CASSPQGAMDTEAFF
TRBD1 TRBJ1-1 TRBV12-3/TRBV12-4 NA TGTGCCAGCAGTTCGGGACAGCTGAACACTGAAGCTTTCTTT CASSSGQLNTEAFF
NA TRBJ2-6 TRBV6-2/TRBV6-3 few TGTGCCAGCAGACTCTATGGGGCCAACGTCCTGACTTTC CASRLYGANVLTF
NA TRBJ2-3 TRBV12-3/TRBV12-4 NA TGTGCCGGCAGCGAGACGGGTGGCACAGGTACGCAGTATTTT CAGSETGGTGTQYF
NA TRBJ1-1 TRBV19 NA TGTGCCAGTAGTGTTTTCAAAACGGACCACAGTACGGAAGCTCTCTTT CASSVFKTDHSTEALF
TRBD1 TRBJ1-6 TRBV19 NA TGTGCCAGTAGTATGACAGGGGCTAATTCACCCCTCCACTTT CASSMTGANSPLHF
NA TRBJ1-3 TRBV10-3 many TGTGCCATCAGTGAGTCGAACACTGGAAACACCATATATTTT CAISESNTGNTIYF
TRBD2 TRBJ2-5 TRBV20-1 many TGCAGTGCCCCCGGACTAGCGGGAGGGGAGACCCAGTACTTC CSAPGLAGGETQYF
TRBD2 TRBJ2-7 TRBV7-2 once TGTGCCAGCCCCCAGGGACTAGCCGGGCGCTACGAGCAGTACTTC CASPQGLAGRYEQYF
NA TRBJ1-2 TRBV10-2 many TGCGCCAGCAGTGAGTCGAGCGGGGGGCGACGAGGCTACACCTTC CASSESSGGRRGYTF
NA TRBJ1-1 TRBV20-1 NA TGCAGTGCCCGCCCTCCGGGACAACGCACTGAAGCTTTCTTT CSARPPGQRTEAFF
NA TRBJ1-2 TRBV7-3 NA TGTGCCAGCAGCCCCCCGGGGTTACAGTCTTACACCTTC CASSPPGLQSYTF
NA TRBJ2-5 TRBV20-1 few TGCAGTGCTATCAGTCAAGAGACCCAGTACTTC CSAISQETQYF
NA TRBJ2-3 TRBV20-1 NA TGCAGTGCTAGAAGGGACGGGGATACGCAGTATTTT CSARRDGDTQYF